This T cell receptor beta chain is drawn from a study of low-dose radiotherapy and immunotherapy resistance in tumors. As to time point: after trial treatment. The sample's treatment: LDRT plus nivolumab, ipilimumab, low-dose cyclophosphamide and aspirin (RACIN trial). The table lists this clonotype with many counts. Both TCRalpha and TCRbeta chains were reverse transcribed with V-gene-specific primers. TCRs were amplified for 20 to 25 PCR cycles with a constant-region primer and V-primer adapter. TCRdb redid the calling of the reads with MiXCR, one entry per CDR3 protein. The sample has tens of thousands of distinct CDR3 sequences; 20% to 25% are singletons. This CDR3 region has 19 residues. CDR1 SGHRS and CDR2 YFSETQ come from the germline V gene. The ends were cut back, 7 bases at V and 0 bases at J, with 23 bases in the middle.

Sequences were derived from PBMCs, sampled after low-dose radiotherapy plus immunotherapy. This TCR came from a female donor with ovarian cancer. This chain uses TRBV5-1 with TRBJ2-6; D might be TRBD1 (6 bases). The DNA for the CDR3 is TGCGCCAGCTCTCAGCGAACGTACTTGGGGGCCTCTGGGGCCAACGTCCTGACTTTC. It encodes CASSQRTYLGASGANVLTF.